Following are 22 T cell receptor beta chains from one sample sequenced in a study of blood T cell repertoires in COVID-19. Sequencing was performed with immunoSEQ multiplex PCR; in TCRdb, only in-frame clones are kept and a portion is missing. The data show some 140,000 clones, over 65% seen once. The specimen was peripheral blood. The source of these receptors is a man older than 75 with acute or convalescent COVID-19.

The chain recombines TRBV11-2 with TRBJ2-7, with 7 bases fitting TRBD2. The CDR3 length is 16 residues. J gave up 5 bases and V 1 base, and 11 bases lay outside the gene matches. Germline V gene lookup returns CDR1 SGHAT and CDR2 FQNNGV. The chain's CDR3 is CASSLAPGLSVDEQYF. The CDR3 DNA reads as TGTGCCAGCAGCTTAGCACCGGGACTAAGCGTAGACGAGCAGTACTTC.

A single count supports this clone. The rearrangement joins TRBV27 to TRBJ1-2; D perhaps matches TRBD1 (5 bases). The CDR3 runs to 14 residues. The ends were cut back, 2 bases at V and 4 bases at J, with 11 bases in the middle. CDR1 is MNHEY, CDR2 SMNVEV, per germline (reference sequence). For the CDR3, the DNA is TGTGCCAGCAGTTTACAGGGCTCGGCCTATGGCTACACCTTC. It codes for CASSLQGSAYGYTF.

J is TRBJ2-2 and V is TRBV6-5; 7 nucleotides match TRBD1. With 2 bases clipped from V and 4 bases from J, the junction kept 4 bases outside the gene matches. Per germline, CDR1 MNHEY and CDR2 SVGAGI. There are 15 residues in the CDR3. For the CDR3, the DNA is TGTGCCAGCAGTTACGAGGGGGCGACCACCGGGGAGCTGTTTTTT. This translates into CASSYEGATTGELFF.

This CDR3 reads CASSLMGALYNEQFF. The CDR3 nucleotides read TGCGCCAGCAGCCTTATGGGGGCCCTCTACAATGAGCAGTTCTTC. The rearrangement joins TRBV5-1 to TRBJ2-1; D is possibly TRBD1 (6 bases). CDR1 SGHRS and CDR2 YFSETQ come from the germline V gene. Between the trimmed V and J ends, which lost 4 bases and 3 bases, there was a span of 14 bases. The CDR3 covers 15 residues.

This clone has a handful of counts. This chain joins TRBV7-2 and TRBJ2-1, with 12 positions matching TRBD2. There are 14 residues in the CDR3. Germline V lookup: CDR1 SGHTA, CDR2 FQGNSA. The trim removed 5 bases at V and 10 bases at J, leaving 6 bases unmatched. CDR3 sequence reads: CASSPRLAGAEQFF. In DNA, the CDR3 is TGTGCCAGCAGCCCCCGACTAGCGGGGGCAGAGCAGTTCTTC.

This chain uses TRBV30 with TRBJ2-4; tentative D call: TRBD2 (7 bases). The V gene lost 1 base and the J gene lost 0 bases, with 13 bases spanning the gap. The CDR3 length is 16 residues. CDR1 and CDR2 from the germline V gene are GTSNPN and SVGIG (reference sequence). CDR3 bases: TGTGCCTGGAGTGAGGGGGGGGCGATAGCCAAAAACATTCAGTACTTC. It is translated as CAWSEGGAIAKNIQYF.

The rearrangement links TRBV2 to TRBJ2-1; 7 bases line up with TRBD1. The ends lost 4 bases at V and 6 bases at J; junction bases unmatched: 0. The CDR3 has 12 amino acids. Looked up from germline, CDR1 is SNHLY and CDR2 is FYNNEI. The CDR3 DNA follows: TGTGCCAGCAGTGGGGACAGCAATGAGCAGTTCTTC. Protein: CASSGDSNEQFF. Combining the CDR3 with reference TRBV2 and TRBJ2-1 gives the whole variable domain EPEVTQTPSHQVTQMGQEVILRCVPISNHLYFYWYRQILGQKVEFLVSFYNNEISEKSEIFDDQFSVERPDGSNFTLKIRSTKLEDSAMYFCASSGDSNEQFFGPGTRLTVL.

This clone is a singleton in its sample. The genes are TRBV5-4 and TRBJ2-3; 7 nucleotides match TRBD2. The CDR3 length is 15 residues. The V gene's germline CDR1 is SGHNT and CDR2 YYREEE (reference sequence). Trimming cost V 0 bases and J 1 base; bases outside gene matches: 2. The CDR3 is CASSLVGGGTDTQYF. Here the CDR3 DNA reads TGTGCCAGCAGCTTGGTTGGGGGGGGCACAGATACGCAGTATTTT. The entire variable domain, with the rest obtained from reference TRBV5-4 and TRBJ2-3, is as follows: ETGVTQSPTHLIKTRGQQVTLRCSSQSGHNTVSWYQQALGQGPQFIFQYYREEENGRGNFPPRFSGLQFPNYSSELNVNALELDDSALYLCASSLVGGGTDTQYFGPGTRLTVL.

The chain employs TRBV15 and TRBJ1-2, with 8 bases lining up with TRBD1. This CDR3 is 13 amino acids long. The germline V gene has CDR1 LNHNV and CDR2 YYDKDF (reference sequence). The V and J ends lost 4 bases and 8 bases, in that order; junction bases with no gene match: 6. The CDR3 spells CATSIRTGRGYTF. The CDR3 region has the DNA TGTGCCACCAGCATAAGGACAGGGAGAGGCTACACCTTC. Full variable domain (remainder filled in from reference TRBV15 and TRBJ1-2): DAMVIQNPRYQVTQFGKPVTLSCSQTLNHNVMYWYQQKSSQAPKLLFHYYDKDFNNEADTPDNFQSRRPNTSFCFLDIRSPGLGDTAMYLCATSIRTGRGYTFGSGTRLTVV.

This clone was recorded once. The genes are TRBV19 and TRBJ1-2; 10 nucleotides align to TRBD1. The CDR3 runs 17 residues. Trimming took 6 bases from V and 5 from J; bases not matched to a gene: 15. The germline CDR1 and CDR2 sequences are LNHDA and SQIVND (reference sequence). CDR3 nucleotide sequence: TGTGCCAGTAGACTACTCTCCGGGACAGGGGAAGGATATGGCTACACCTTC. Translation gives CASRLLSGTGEGYGYTF.

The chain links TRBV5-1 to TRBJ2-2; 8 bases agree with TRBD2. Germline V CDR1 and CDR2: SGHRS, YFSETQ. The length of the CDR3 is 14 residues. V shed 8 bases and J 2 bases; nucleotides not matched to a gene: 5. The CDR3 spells CASERGPNTGELFF. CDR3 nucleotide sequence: TGCGCCAGTGAGCGGGGGCCTAACACCGGGGAGCTGTTTTTT.

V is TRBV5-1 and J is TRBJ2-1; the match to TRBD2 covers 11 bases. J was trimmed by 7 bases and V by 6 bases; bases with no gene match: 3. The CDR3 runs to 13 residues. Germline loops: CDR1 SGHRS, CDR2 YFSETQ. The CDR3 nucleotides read TGCGCCAGCACTAGCGGGGGGATAAATGAGCAGTTCTTC. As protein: CASTSGGINEQFF.

The CDR3 reads CASSYSGAGLANEQFF. CDR3 bases: TGTGCCAGCAGTTACTCGGGGGCCGGGCTAGCCAATGAGCAGTTCTTC. The chain is built from TRBV6-2 or TRBV6-3 and TRBJ2-1, with D tentatively TRBD1 (6 bases). Germline V lookup: CDR1 MNHEY, CDR2 SVGEGT. The CDR3 is 16 amino acids. Trimming pared 0 bases from V and 6 bases from J, leaving 15 bases between.

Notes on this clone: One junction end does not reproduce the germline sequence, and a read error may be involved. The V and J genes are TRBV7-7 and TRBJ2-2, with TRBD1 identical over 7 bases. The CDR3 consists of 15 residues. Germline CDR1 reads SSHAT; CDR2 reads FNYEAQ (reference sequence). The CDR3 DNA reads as TGTGCTAGCAGCTTAGACAGGGCGAACACCGGGGAGCTGTTTTTT. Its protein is CASSLDRANTGELFF.

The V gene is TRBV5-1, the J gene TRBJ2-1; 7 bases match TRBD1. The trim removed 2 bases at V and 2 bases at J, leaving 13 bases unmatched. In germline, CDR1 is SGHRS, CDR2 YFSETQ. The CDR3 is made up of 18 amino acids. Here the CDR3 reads CASSLDFLGTATYNEQFF. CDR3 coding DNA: TGCGCCAGCAGCTTAGACTTCCTCGGGACAGCCACCTACAATGAGCAGTTCTTC.

This chain's CDR3 is CASSSTSGGPVETQYF. Here the CDR3 DNA reads TGTGCCAGCAGTAGTACTAGCGGGGGGCCGGTAGAGACCCAGTACTTC. This chain joins TRBV6-6 and TRBJ2-5, with 12 nucleotides matching TRBD2. There are 16 residues in the CDR3. The V segment lost 5 bases and the J segment 4 bases; nucleotides outside the gene matches: 8. Looked up from germline, CDR1 is MNHNY and CDR2 is SVGAGI (reference sequence).

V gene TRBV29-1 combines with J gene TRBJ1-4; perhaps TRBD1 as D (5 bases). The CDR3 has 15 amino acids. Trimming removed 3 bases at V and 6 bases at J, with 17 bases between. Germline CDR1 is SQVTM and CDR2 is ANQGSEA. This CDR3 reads CSVDWSSDIDEKLFF. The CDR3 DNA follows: TGCAGCGTTGATTGGTCTTCGGACATTGATGAAAAACTGTTTTTT. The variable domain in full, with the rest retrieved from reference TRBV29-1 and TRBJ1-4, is SAVISQKPSRDICQRGTSLTIQCQVDSQVTMMFWYRQQPGQSLTLIATANQGSEATYESGFVIDKFPISRPNLTFSTLTVSNMSPEDSSIYLCSVDWSSDIDEKLFFGSGTQLSVL.

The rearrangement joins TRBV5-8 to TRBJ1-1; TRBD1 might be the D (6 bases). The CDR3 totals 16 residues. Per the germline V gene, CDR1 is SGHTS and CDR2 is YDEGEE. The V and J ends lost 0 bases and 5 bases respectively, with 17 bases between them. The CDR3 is CASSLGQVQVKTEAFF. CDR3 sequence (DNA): TGTGCCAGCAGCTTGGGACAGGTACAGGTAAAGACTGAAGCTTTCTTT.

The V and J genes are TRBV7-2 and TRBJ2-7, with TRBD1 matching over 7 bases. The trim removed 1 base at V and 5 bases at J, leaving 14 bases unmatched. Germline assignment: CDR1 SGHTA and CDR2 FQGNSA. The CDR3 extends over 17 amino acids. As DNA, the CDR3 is TGTGCCAGCAGCTTAGATCGGGTCGGGCAGGGGGACCACGAGCAGTACTTC. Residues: CASSLDRVGQGDHEQYF. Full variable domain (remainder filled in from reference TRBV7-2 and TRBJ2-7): GAGVSQSPSNKVTEKGKDVELRCDPISGHTALYWYRQSLGQGLEFLIYFQGNSAPDKSGLPSDRFSAERTGGSVSTLTIQRTQQEDSAVYLCASSLDRVGQGDHEQYFGPGTRLTVT.

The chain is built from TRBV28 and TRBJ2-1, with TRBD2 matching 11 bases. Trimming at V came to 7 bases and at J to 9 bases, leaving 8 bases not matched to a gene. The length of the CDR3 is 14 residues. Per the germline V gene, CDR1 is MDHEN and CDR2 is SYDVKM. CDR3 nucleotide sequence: TGTGCCAGCATCGATAGCGGGGGGGCAGGTGAGCAGTTCTTC. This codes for CASIDSGGAGEQFF.

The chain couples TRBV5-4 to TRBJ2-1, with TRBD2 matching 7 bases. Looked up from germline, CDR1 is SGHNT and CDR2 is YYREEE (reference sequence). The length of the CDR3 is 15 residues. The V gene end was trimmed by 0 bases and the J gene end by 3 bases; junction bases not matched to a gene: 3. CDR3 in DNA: TGTGCCAGCAGCTTGGATGCGGGAGTCTACAATGAGCAGTTCTTC. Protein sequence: CASSLDAGVYNEQFF.

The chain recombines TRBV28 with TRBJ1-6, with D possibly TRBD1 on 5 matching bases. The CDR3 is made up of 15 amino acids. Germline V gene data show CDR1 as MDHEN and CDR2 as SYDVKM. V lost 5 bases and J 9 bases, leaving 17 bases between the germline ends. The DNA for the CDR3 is TGTGCCAGCAGTGTCCCTCAGGGTAATGGTTCACCCCTCCACTTT. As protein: CASSVPQGNGSPLHF.